This T cell receptor beta chain was captured in a study of blood T cell repertoires in COVID-19. Trimming pared 2 bases from V and 5 bases from J, leaving 12 bases between. Germline V gene sequence: CDR1 KGHSH, CDR2 LQKENI. The CDR3 has 14 residues. Allocation to cohorts depended on clinical history reported by the participants. Methods used by the authors: Scientists estimated how many nucleated cells there were by amplifying reference gene primers. Some clones are missing from TCRdb's copy, which holds only in-frame ones; the method was immunoSEQ multiplex PCR. Clone size and the V and J calls come from that table; the DNA yielded D and trimming. Among about 500,000 clones listed, approximately 86% were seen once.

Sequenced: PBMCs or T cells enriched from blood (not recorded which). This chain uses TRBV18 with TRBJ1-2; D is unresolved. This receptor was identified in a woman between 18 and 29 years old who had recovered from COVID-19. In nucleotides, the CDR3 is TGTGCCAGCTCACCAACGAGACTCGGGTATGGCTACACCTTC. It codes for CASSPTRLGYGYTF.